These 27 T cell receptor beta chains were all obtained from the same sample, sequenced in a study of molecular identifiers for immune sequencing clone quantification. TCRdb analysed the PCR reads with MiXCR anew, one entry per CDR3 protein. The sample has under 650,000 distinct CDR3 sequences, roughly 21% seen once. Material for sequencing was naive CD8+ T cells from blood, with Jurkat cell RNA spiked in. Subset: FACS-sorted CD8+CD4-CCR7+CD45RA+ naive T cells. These receptors were obtained from a human donor in good health. Some libraries in this study had Jurkat cell RNA spiked in.

This clonotype was counted many times. The rearrangement uses TRBV29-1 and TRBJ2-7, with D perhaps matching TRBD1 or TRBD2 (5 bases each). The CDR3 is 15 amino acids. The V gene's germline CDR1 is SQVTM and CDR2 ANQGSEA. V was trimmed by 2 bases and J by 0 bases, leaving 14 bases between them. CDR3 amino acids: CSVEYRGFDSYEQYF. CDR3 sequence (DNA): TGCAGCGTTGAATACCGGGGCTTTGACTCCTACGAGCAGTACTTC.

This clonotype occurred once. Just one base apart from a much larger clone, this may be a read error. The conserved closing phenylalanine or tryptophan is absent in this CDR3, likely reflecting a read error. The chain is built from TRBV20-1 and TRBJ2-7, with 10 bases lining up with TRBD2. Trimming took 4 bases from V and 3 from J; bases not matched to a gene: 3. Per germline, CDR1 DFQATT and CDR2 SNEGSKA (reference sequence). The length of the CDR3 is 13 residues. Written as DNA, the CDR3 is TGCAGTGCTACGGGACTAGCGAGCTACGAGCAGTACTCC. It encodes CSATGLASYEQYS.

About this clonotype: At one end the junction does not follow the germline gene, possibly because of a read error. This chain connects TRBV11-3 to TRBJ2-5; D is unresolved. The germline V gene has CDR1 SGHNT and CDR2 YENEEA. The CDR3 has 13 residues. The CDR3, as DNA: TGTGCCAGCAGCTTATTAGGGCAAGAGACCCAGCACTTC. Translating gives CASSLLGQETQHF.

This clonotype was recorded a few times. The CDR3 sequence: CASSYGGGGEQYF. The CDR3 coding sequence is TGTGCCAGCAGCTATGGGGGGGGTGGTGAGCAGTACTTC. V gene TRBV11-2 combines with J gene TRBJ2-7, with 7 bases lining up with TRBD2. CDR1 is SGHAT and CDR2 is FQNNGV in the germline V gene. The CDR3 consists of 13 residues. With V trimmed by 4 bases and J by 7 bases, 7 bases remained unmatched.

Many counts were recorded for this clonotype. For the CDR3, the DNA is TGTGCCAGCAGTGATTTTCGGGGTTCACCCCTCCACTTT. This translates into CASSDFRGSPLHF. V and J are TRBV6-1 and TRBJ1-6; D not certain. V was shortened by 3 bases and J by 9 bases, with 9 bases between the two germline ends. Germline CDR1 is MNHNS and CDR2 is SASEGT. This CDR3 has 13 residues.

This clonotype came up a few times. V usage is TRBV9 and J usage is TRBJ2-2; TRBD2 aligns across 15 bases. This CDR3 spans 20 amino acids. Germline assignment: CDR1 SGDLS and CDR2 YYNGEE. With 0 bases clipped from V and 1 base from J, the junction kept 7 bases outside the gene matches. The CDR3: CASSVGGRTSGGGNTGELFF. CDR3 in DNA: TGTGCCAGCAGCGTAGGCGGTCGGACTAGCGGGGGGGGGAACACCGGGGAGCTGTTTTTT.

This clonotype was seen at least ten times. The genes are TRBV7-9 and TRBJ1-1; D gene uncertain. The CDR3 sequence is 14 residues long. Per the germline V gene, CDR1 is SEHNR and CDR2 is FQNEAQ (reference sequence). With 5 bases removed from V and 10 bases from J, the gap between germline ends came to 20 bases. CDR3 DNA: TGTGCCAGCAGCCCACCCCAAGGGTTCGATGGAGCTTTCTTT. It specifies CASSPPQGFDGAFF. Supplemented by reference TRBV7-9 and TRBJ1-1, the full variable domain reads DTGVSQNPRHKITKRGQNVTFRCDPISEHNRLYWYRQTLGQGPEFLTYFQNEAQLEKSRLLSDRFSAERPKGSFSTLEIQRTEQGDSAMYLCASSPPQGFDGAFFGQGTRLTVV.

This clonotype was seen at least ten times. The chain combines TRBV7-2 with TRBJ2-2, with 10 nucleotides matching TRBD2. Per germline, CDR1 SGHTA and CDR2 FQGNSA. Germline trimming cut 4 bases from V and 7 bases from J; bases unmatched to any gene: 15. CDR3 length: 18 residues. This CDR3 reads CASSSANPGLARNGELFF. The CDR3 nucleotides are TGTGCCAGCAGCTCAGCGAATCCGGGACTAGCGAGGAACGGGGAGCTGTTTTTT.

Comment on this clonotype: A much larger clonotype is one base distant, so this may be a read error. This chain connects TRBV19 to TRBJ2-7, with 11 bases that match TRBD2. This CDR3 is built from 13 residues. CDR1 and CDR2 (germline): LNHDA, SQIVND (reference sequence). In DNA, the CDR3 is TGTGCCAGTAGTTTGACTAGCGGGAACGAGCTGTACTTC. Amino acid sequence: CASSLTSGNELYF.

This clonotype was detected ten times or more. The gene calls are TRBV5-6 and TRBJ2-7; 10 nucleotides match TRBD1. The germline gives CDR1 SGHDT, CDR2 YYEEEE. The trim removed 0 bases at V and 6 bases at J, leaving 6 bases unmatched. The CDR3 contains 15 residues. As DNA, the CDR3 is TGTGCCAGCAGCTTGGCCGGACAGGGGGACTTCGAGCAGTACTTC. It translates to CASSLAGQGDFEQYF.

This clonotype was detected ten times or more. Written as DNA, the CDR3 is TGTGCCAGCAGTTCCAGTAATTCACCCCTCCACTTT. Translation: CASSSSNSPLHF. V gene TRBV12-3 or TRBV12-4 combines with J gene TRBJ1-6; D gene ambiguous. Between the trimmed V and J ends, which lost 4 bases and 6 bases, there was a span of 4 bases. This CDR3 is 12 amino acids long.

This clonotype showed up many times. This chain links TRBV19 with TRBJ2-3, with 8 bases that match TRBD2. The germline CDR1 and CDR2 sequences are LNHDA and SQIVND (reference sequence). Losses at the gene ends were 6 bases for V and 4 bases for J; bases not matched to a gene: 9. The CDR3 sequence is 15 residues long. The CDR3 spells CASSLSGSGADTQYF. Written as DNA, the CDR3 is TGTGCCAGTAGCCTCAGCGGGAGTGGCGCAGATACGCAGTATTTT.

This clonotype was recorded many times. The chain uses TRBV19 and TRBJ1-2; no clear D gene. The CDR3 runs to 13 residues. Trimming took 5 bases from V and 3 from J, leaving 10 bases between them. Per germline, CDR1 LNHDA and CDR2 SQIVND (reference sequence). The CDR3 DNA reads TGTGCCAGTAGTTTTTCTGGAGACTATGGCTACACCTTC. Translating it yields CASSFSGDYGYTF.

This clonotype was seen repeatedly, ten times or more. The chain combines TRBV7-6 with TRBJ1-4, with D perhaps matching TRBD1 (6 bases). Germline V CDR1 and CDR2: SGHVS, FNYEAQ. This CDR3 is 16 amino acids long. The V end lost 1 base, the J end lost 0 bases, and 9 bases lay between the germline ends. Written as DNA, the CDR3 is TGTGCCAGCAGCTTAGGACAGGCTGCAACTAATGAAAAACTGTTTTTT. It is translated as CASSLGQAATNEKLFF.

In its sample, this clonotype was seen many times. The chain employs TRBV20-1 and TRBJ2-7; possible D gene TRBD2, 5 bases. CDR1 DFQATT and CDR2 SNEGSKA come from the germline V gene (reference sequence). V lost 5 bases and J 1 base, leaving 15 bases between the germline ends. The CDR3 has 14 amino acids. The CDR3 DNA follows: TGCAGTGCTCTATCCCTCGGGATATCCTACGAGCAGTACTTC. Residues: CSALSLGISYEQYF.

This clonotype was seen repeatedly, ten times or more. The V call is TRBV19, the J call TRBJ2-3; TRBD1 matches 8 bases. This CDR3 is built from 14 residues. Germline loops: CDR1 LNHDA, CDR2 SQIVND (reference sequence). The V segment lost 6 bases and the J segment 2 bases; nucleotides outside the gene matches: 4. The CDR3 loop is CASSRDRPTDTQYF. The DNA for the CDR3 is TGTGCCAGTAGCCGGGACAGGCCCACAGATACGCAGTATTTT.

In regard to this clonotype: A much more abundant neighbour one base away suggests this may be a read error. The CDR3 sequence is CASSPSRGQGHNSPLHF. CDR3 coding DNA: TGTGCCAGCAGCCCCTCTCGCGGACAGGGGCATAATTCACCCCTCCACTTT. This chain uses TRBV7-9 with TRBJ1-6, with TRBD1 identical over 9 bases. The trim removed 5 bases at V and 5 bases at J, leaving 10 bases unmatched. The CDR3 has 17 amino acids. The germline V gene encodes CDR1 SEHNR and CDR2 FQNEAQ (reference sequence). The entire variable domain, with the rest obtained from reference TRBV7-9 and TRBJ1-6, is as follows: DTGVSQNPRHKITKRGQNVTFRCDPISEHNRLYWYRQTLGQGPEFLTYFQNEAQLEKSRLLSDRFSAERPKGSFSTLEIQRTEQGDSAMYLCASSPSRGQGHNSPLHFGNGTRLTVT.

The rearrangement uses TRBV7-9 and TRBJ1-2, with D tentatively TRBD1 (6 bases). This CDR3 is 15 amino acids long. Looked up from germline, CDR1 is SEHNR and CDR2 is FQNEAQ (reference sequence). V lost 5 bases to trimming and J lost 5 bases, with 18 bases between them. The CDR3: CASSQAGARAYGYTF. CDR3 nucleotides: TGTGCCAGCAGCCAGGCGGGGGCCAGGGCGTATGGCTACACCTTC.

This clonotype occurred many times. The germline gene is not matched at one end of the junction; a read error may be the cause. This rearrangement joins TRBV10-2 to TRBJ1-1; 8 bases align to TRBD1. Germline lookup yields CDR1 WSHSY and CDR2 SAAADI. This CDR3 has 12 amino acids. The CDR3 DNA reads as TGTGCCAGCAGTACAGGGGGCACTGAAGCTTTCTTT. It specifies CASSTGGTEAFF.

The table lists this clonotype with a few counts. The chain has TRBV3-1 and TRBJ2-7; 10 bases agree with TRBD2. This CDR3 has 16 amino acids. Germline V lookup: CDR1 LGHDT, CDR2 YNNKEL (reference sequence). V lost 5 bases to trimming and J lost 6 bases; unmatched junction nucleotides: 13. This CDR3 is CASSDTLLAGHLEQYF. CDR3 DNA: TGTGCCAGCAGCGACACTTTACTAGCGGGACATCTCGAGCAGTACTTC.

This clonotype was found many times. This rearrangement joins TRBV4-1 to TRBJ2-1, with D possibly being TRBD1 (6 bases). Deletions cut 0 bases from V and 1 base from J, with 16 bases between. The CDR3 sequence is 18 residues long. Germline loops: CDR1 MGHRA, CDR2 YSYEKL. DNA for the CDR3: TGCGCCAGCAGCCAAGAGGGGGCGGTCGGGACATCCTACAATGAGCAGTTCTTC. Its protein product is CASSQEGAVGTSYNEQFF.

The rearrangement joins TRBV10-3 to TRBJ2-1; 9 positions agree with TRBD1. CDR1 and CDR2 from the germline V gene are ENHRY and SYGVKD. This CDR3 has 16 amino acids. With 6 bases clipped from V and 1 base from J, the junction kept 7 bases outside the gene matches. This chain's CDR3 is CAIRDRGGRSYNEQFF. CDR3 DNA sequence: TGTGCCATCAGGGACAGGGGAGGACGGTCCTACAATGAGCAGTTCTTC.

The gene calls are TRBV5-6 and TRBJ2-7, with D possibly TRBD1 on 5 matching bases. The V gene's germline CDR1 is SGHDT and CDR2 YYEEEE. V was trimmed by 0 bases and J by 3 bases, leaving 13 bases between them. CDR3 length equals 15 residues. The CDR3 region has the DNA TGTGCCAGCAGCTTGGGGTTGGTGACAGACTACGAGCAGTACTTC. It codes for CASSLGLVTDYEQYF.

This clonotype was seen repeatedly, ten times or more. The rearrangement joins TRBV4-1 to TRBJ1-2; 8 nucleotides line up with TRBD1. The V segment lost 1 base and the J segment 8 bases; nucleotides outside the gene matches: 3. Germline-derived CDR1 and CDR2 are MGHRA and YSYEKL. CDR3 length: 13 residues. CDR3 bases: TGCGCCAGCAGCCAAGGGACAGGGCAGGGCTACACCTTC. Its protein product is CASSQGTGQGYTF.

This clonotype was counted at least ten times. The chain has TRBV25-1 and TRBJ2-5; TRBD2 agrees at 7 bases. The germline V gene has CDR1 MGHDK and CDR2 SYGVNS. CDR3 length: 16 amino acids. V lost 3 bases to trimming and J lost 2 bases; unmatched junction nucleotides: 9. CDR3 nucleotides: TGTGCCAGCAGTGACCCCCCGGCCGGGGGGCAAGAGACCCAGTACTTC. Its protein product is CASSDPPAGGQETQYF.

This clonotype was found many times. The chain joins TRBV13 to TRBJ2-3; 14 bases line up with TRBD2. J gave up 7 bases and V 5 bases, and 5 bases lay outside the gene matches. Per germline, CDR1 PRHDT and CDR2 FYEKMQ (reference sequence). The CDR3 runs 15 residues. CDR3 nucleotides: TGTGCCAGCAGCCCCGGACTAGCGGGGGGTTATACGCAGTATTTT. This codes for CASSPGLAGGYTQYF.

This clonotype was detected ten times or more. The rearrangement joins TRBV9 to TRBJ2-7; 7 bases align to TRBD1. Germline CDR1 is SGDLS and CDR2 is YYNGEE. CDR3 length: 13 residues. V lost 3 bases to trimming and J lost 3 bases; unmatched junction nucleotides: 3. The DNA of the CDR3 is TGTGCCAGCAGCGCCCGGGACAGCTACGAGCAGTACTTC. Protein product: CASSARDSYEQYF.